The TCR beta chain under discussion was sequenced for a study of control samples from healthy donors and cancer patients. Repertoires were generated with immunoSEQ multiplex PCR, while TCRdb's copy carries only in-frame clones and drops some. The table has approximately 97,000 clones, 90% to 95% seen once. The sequence was collected from a woman aged 18-35 years in good health. What was sequenced was blood.

Here the CDR3 reads CASSQDQRETDTQYF. In DNA, the CDR3 is TGCGCCAGCAGCCAAGATCAGCGGGAAACAGATACGCAGTATTTT. This sequence joins TRBV4-1 and TRBJ2-3; 7 bases align to TRBD2. Germline V lookup: CDR1 MGHRA, CDR2 YSYEKL. J was trimmed by 3 bases and V by 0 bases; bases with no gene match: 3. CDR3 size: 15 residues.